Below are 25 T cell receptor beta chains sequenced from a single sample in a study of CXCR3-negative and CXCR3-positive naive CD8 T cells. Overall study findings and caveats: Comparison of naive cells showed more hydrophobic TRB CDR3s in CXCR3-positive than in CXCR3-negative naive cells.

These receptors' antigens are unknown. 5' RACE with UMI labels generated the TRB cDNA libraries. One entry per CDR3 protein, without DNA, is what TCRdb gives after re-calling the 5' RACE reads. This sample's table reports some 99,000 distinct CDR3 sequences. Sequences were obtained from naive CXCR3+ CD8+ T cells from blood. Subset denoted: CD45RO-CCR7+CD27+CD95- naive CD8+ T cells expressing CXCR3 (TNR3+). Source of these receptors: a human donor in good health. Some clones in this sample may be carry-over from other donors' samples.

The V and J genes are TRBV11-3 and TRBJ2-3; as DNA is missing, the TRBD1 call by TCRdb cannot be tested. CDR1 is SGHNT and CDR2 is YENEEA in the germline V gene. This CDR3 region has 16 residues. The CDR3 reads CASSLPGAMSTDTQYF. The full variable domain, its missing parts supplied by reference TRBV11-3 and TRBJ2-3, is EAGVVQSPRYKIIEKKQPVAFWCNPISGHNTLYWYLQNLGQGPELLIRYENEEAVDDSQLPKDRFSAERLKGVDSTLKIQPAELGDSAVYLCASSLPGAMSTDTQYFGPGTRLTVL.

The chain is built from TRBV29-1 and TRBJ1-4; checking the TCRdb D call of TRBD1 is not possible without DNA. This CDR3 is built from 15 residues. Germline V gene sequence: CDR1 SQVTM, CDR2 ANQGSEA. CDR3 residues: CSVEMVGQGEEKPFF.

The rearrangement joins TRBV10-3 to TRBJ2-2; TCRdb's D call of TRBD1 is untestable without DNA. This CDR3 spans 15 amino acids. Germline CDR1 and CDR2: ENHRY and SYGVKD. CDR3 sequence reads: CAIFGGTDNTGELFF.

This chain links TRBV12-3 or TRBV12-4 with TRBJ1-3; TCRdb's D call, TRBD1, is unchecked because there is no DNA. There are 17 residues in the CDR3. Here the CDR3 reads CASSTVGAQAWGNTIYF.

This chain links TRBV7-6 with TRBJ2-7. CDR3 length: 13 residues. CDR1 is SGHVS and CDR2 is FNYEAQ in the germline V gene. The CDR3 loop reads CASSQKGPYEQYF. The variable domain in full, completed from reference TRBV7-6 and TRBJ2-7, reads GAGVSQSPRYKVTKRGQDVALRCDPISGHVSLYWYRQALGQGPEFLTYFNYEAQQDKSGLPNDRFSAERPEGSISTLTIQRTEQRDSAMYRCASSQKGPYEQYFGPGTRLTVT.

The V call is TRBV28, the J call TRBJ2-1; there is no DNA to check the TCRdb D call of TRBD2. Germline V gene lookup returns CDR1 MDHEN and CDR2 SYDVKM. The CDR3 runs 19 residues. CDR3: CASSYPLGGGPLKYNEQFF.

The V call is TRBV7-9, the J call TRBJ2-7; TCRdb calls TRBD1, which cannot be checked without DNA. CDR1 and CDR2 from the germline V gene are SEHNR and FQNEAQ (reference sequence). The CDR3 spans 14 residues. The CDR3 is CASKTSGIDHEQYF. Looking up the rest from reference TRBV7-9 and TRBJ2-7 gives the full variable domain: DTGVSQNPRHKITKRGQNVTFRCDPISEHNRLYWYRQTLGQGPEFLTYFQNEAQLEKSRLLSDRFSAERPKGSFSTLEIQRTEQGDSAMYLCASKTSGIDHEQYFGPGTRLTVT.

V is TRBV7-2 and J is TRBJ2-7. Germline loops: CDR1 SGHTA, CDR2 FQGNSA. The CDR3 extends over 13 amino acids. CDR3 amino acids: CASSFASSYEQYF.

The chain links TRBV7-8 to TRBJ2-2; TCRdb gives TRBD2 as the D gene, but with no DNA this cannot be confirmed. This CDR3 is 15 amino acids long. From germline, CDR1 is SGHVS and CDR2 FQNEAQ. CDR3 sequence reads: CASSLDRGGSGELFF.

This chain joins TRBV7-2 and TRBJ2-7; TCRdb outputs TRBD1, but without DNA this stays unchecked. This CDR3 spans 14 amino acids. Germline CDR1 SGHTA, CDR2 FQGNSA. The CDR3 sequence: CASSLAGGAHEQYF.

The rearrangement links TRBV28 to TRBJ1-2; TCRdb names TRBD1, which stays unverified in the absence of DNA. Germline V CDR1 and CDR2: MDHEN, SYDVKM. The CDR3 has 17 amino acids. This CDR3 reads CASSLGGAGGTGYGYTF.

The chain carries TRBV7-8 and TRBJ2-7; the D call from TCRdb, TRBD1, cannot be confirmed without DNA. The CDR3 is 14 amino acids. In germline, CDR1 is SGHVS, CDR2 FQNEAQ. CDR3 in amino acids: CASSLAHRDSGPYF.

The V and J genes are TRBV7-9 and TRBJ2-2; the TCRdb D gene call, TRBD2, has no DNA to confirm it. Germline V lookup: CDR1 SEHNR, CDR2 FQNEAQ (reference sequence). The CDR3 has 16 amino acids. The CDR3 reads CASSPGGGPNTGELFF. Full variable domain (missing parts from reference TRBV7-9 and TRBJ2-2): DTGVSQNPRHKITKRGQNVTFRCDPISEHNRLYWYRQTLGQGPEFLTYFQNEAQLEKSRLLSDRFSAERPKGSFSTLEIQRTEQGDSAMYLCASSPGGGPNTGELFFGEGSRLTVL.

The V call is TRBV19, the J call TRBJ2-2; TCRdb gives TRBD1 as the D gene, but with no DNA this cannot be confirmed. CDR1 is LNHDA and CDR2 is SQIVND in the germline V gene (reference sequence). The CDR3 totals 15 residues. CDR3: CASSIGGRDTGELFF.

V gene TRBV27 combines with J gene TRBJ2-3. The CDR3 consists of 13 residues. The V gene's germline CDR1 is MNHEY and CDR2 SMNVEV (reference sequence). The CDR3: CASSLSRDNTQYF.

This CDR3 is CSARMGFGFKGAFF. V and J are TRBV20-1 and TRBJ1-1; TCRdb proposes TRBD1, but this gene call is untestable without DNA. Per the germline V gene, CDR1 is DFQATT and CDR2 is SNEGSKA (reference sequence). The CDR3 covers 14 residues.

The CDR3 protein is CATSPPVAEKLFF. The genes are TRBV15 and TRBJ1-4; TCRdb picks TRBD1, but there is no DNA to check that call. The germline gives CDR1 LNHNV, CDR2 YYDKDF (reference sequence). The CDR3 runs to 13 residues.

The chain uses TRBV6-5 and TRBJ1-1. This CDR3 is built from 15 residues. The germline V gene encodes CDR1 MNHEY and CDR2 SVGAGI. The CDR3 reads CASSYSRSGNTEAFF.

V and J are TRBV29-1 and TRBJ2-1; TCRdb proposes TRBD1, but this gene call is untestable without DNA. Germline V gene data show CDR1 as SQVTM and CDR2 as ANQGSEA. The length of the CDR3 is 13 residues. The CDR3 region is CSVGADRVNEQFF.

The chain couples TRBV12-3 or TRBV12-4 to TRBJ2-3. The CDR3 is 12 amino acids. CDR3 protein: CASRFIADTQYF.

This chain uses TRBV11-2 with TRBJ2-3; lacking DNA, the TRBD2 call made by TCRdb goes unchecked. Germline-derived CDR1 and CDR2 are SGHAT and FQNNGV. The CDR3 runs 16 residues. The CDR3: CASSLASGGFTDTQYF.

The chain carries TRBV27 and TRBJ1-5. CDR3 length: 14 residues. Germline values: CDR1 MNHEY, CDR2 SMNVEV (reference sequence). The CDR3: CASSFQGEGQPQHF.

J is TRBJ2-7 and V is TRBV6-2 or TRBV6-3; TCRdb indicates TRBD2, and absent DNA this call remains unverified. The CDR3 consists of 13 residues. Per germline, CDR1 MNHEY and CDR2 SVGEGT. CDR3 region: CASSPGALYEQYF.

The rearrangement uses TRBV4-2 and TRBJ2-7; checking the TCRdb D call of TRBD1 is not possible without DNA. The CDR3 has 18 amino acids. Germline V gene lookup returns CDR1 LGHNA and CDR2 YNFKEQ. The CDR3 sequence: CASSQAYQGAFDTYEQYF.

The chain uses TRBV10-3 and TRBJ1-1. The CDR3 consists of 16 residues. CDR1 and CDR2 (germline): ENHRY, SYGVKD. CDR3 in amino acids: CAISESRYTVFTEAFF.